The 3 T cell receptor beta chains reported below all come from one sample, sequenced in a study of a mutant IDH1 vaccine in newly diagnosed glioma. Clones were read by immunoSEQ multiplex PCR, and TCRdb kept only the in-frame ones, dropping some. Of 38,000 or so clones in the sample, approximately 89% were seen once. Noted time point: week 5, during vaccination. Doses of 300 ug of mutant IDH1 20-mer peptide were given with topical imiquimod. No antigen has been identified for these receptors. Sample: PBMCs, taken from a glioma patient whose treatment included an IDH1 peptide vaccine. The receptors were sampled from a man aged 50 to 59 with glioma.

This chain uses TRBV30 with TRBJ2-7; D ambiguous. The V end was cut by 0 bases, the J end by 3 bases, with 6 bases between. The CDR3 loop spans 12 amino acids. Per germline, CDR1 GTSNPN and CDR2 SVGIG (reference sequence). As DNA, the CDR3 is TGTGCCTGGAGTGTACACAGCTACGAGCAGTACTTC. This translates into CAWSVHSYEQYF. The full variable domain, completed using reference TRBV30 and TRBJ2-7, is SQTIHQWPATLVQPVGSPLSLECTVEGTSNPNLYWYRQAAGRGLQLLFYSVGIGQISSEVPQNLSASRPQDRQFILSSKKLLLSDSGFYLCAWSVHSYEQYFGPGTRLTVT.

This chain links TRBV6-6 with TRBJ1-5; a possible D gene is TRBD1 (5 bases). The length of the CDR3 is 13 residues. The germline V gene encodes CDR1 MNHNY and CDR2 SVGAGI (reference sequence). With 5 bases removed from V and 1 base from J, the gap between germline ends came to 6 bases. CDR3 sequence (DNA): TGTGCCAGCAGTGGACAAAGCAATCAGCCCCAGCATTTT. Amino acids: CASSGQSNQPQHF.

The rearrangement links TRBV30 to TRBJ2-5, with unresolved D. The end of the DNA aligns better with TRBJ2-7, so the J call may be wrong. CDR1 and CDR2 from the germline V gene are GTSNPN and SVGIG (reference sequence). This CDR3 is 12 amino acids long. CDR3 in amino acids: CAWSVPAGEQYF. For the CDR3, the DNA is TGTGCCTGGAGTGTACCAGCAGGCGAGCAGTACTTC.